These 30 T cell receptor beta chains were all obtained from the same sample, sequenced in a study of post-analysis software for immune sequencing data. Tagging with unique molecular identifiers was a feature of the TCR beta cDNA libraries. TCRdb called the PCR reads again in MiXCR, with one record for every CDR3 protein. The table includes around 160,000 distinct CDR3 sequences, 30% to 45% detected once. The sequences come from blood, collected after autologous hematopoietic stem cell transplantation. The receptors shown here come from a girl aged 5-17 years with multiple sclerosis.

In this sample, this clonotype turned up a few times. The rearrangement joins TRBV7-9 to TRBJ2-3; 7 bases map to TRBD2. From germline, CDR1 is SEHNR and CDR2 FQNEAQ (reference sequence). V was clipped by 5 bases and J by 6 bases; unmatched bases: 14. The CDR3 sequence is 16 residues long. In DNA form, the CDR3 reads TGTGCCAGCAGCCTTCGGGAGGACCAGCAGTCGGATACGCAGTATTTT. Its protein is CASSLREDQQSDTQYF.

In its sample, this clonotype was seen a few times. The rearrangement links TRBV6-5 to TRBJ2-1, with TRBD2 as a possible D gene (5 bases). V was clipped by 6 bases and J by 0 bases, with 9 bases between them. The CDR3 extends over 14 amino acids. Germline V gene sequence: CDR1 MNHEY, CDR2 SVGAGI. In nucleotides, the CDR3 is TGTGCCAGCAGACCTCGGGGCTCCTACAATGAGCAGTTCTTC. Translated, it gives CASRPRGSYNEQFF.

This clonotype was seen at least ten times. This chain connects TRBV6-6 to TRBJ2-1; D is possibly TRBD1 (6 bases). Trimming removed 7 bases at V and 14 bases at J, with 24 bases between. CDR1 is MNHNY and CDR2 is SVGAGI in the germline V gene (reference sequence). CDR3 length: 14 residues. The CDR3 nucleotides read TGTGCCAGCACCGACGGGCCCTTAAGGGACAATGAGTTCTTC. As protein: CASTDGPLRDNEFF.

The chain carries TRBV12-3 or TRBV12-4 and TRBJ1-5, with 12 bases matching TRBD1. This CDR3 is 14 amino acids long. Trimming took 5 bases from V and 5 from J; bases not matched to a gene: 1. The CDR3 sequence is CASSGTGGDQPQHF. The CDR3 DNA reads TGTGCCAGCAGTGGGACAGGGGGCGATCAGCCCCAGCATTTT.

This clonotype was detected only a few times. The gene calls are TRBV9 and TRBJ2-5; possible D gene TRBD2, 6 bases. CDR3 length equals 17 residues. Germline CDR1 SGDLS, CDR2 YYNGEE. V was shortened by 0 bases and J by 5 bases, with 20 bases between the two germline ends. DNA for the CDR3: TGTGCCAGCAGCGTAGAGACGGGAGATTTAGCTTTTGAGACCCAGTACTTC. This gives the protein CASSVETGDLAFETQYF.

The chain carries TRBV3-1 and TRBJ2-3; 12 nucleotides agree with TRBD2. The junction had 4 bases not matched to a gene; V was cut back by 6 bases and J by 0 bases. The CDR3 is made up of 16 amino acids. CDR1 and CDR2 (germline): LGHDT, YNNKEL (reference sequence). The CDR3 coding sequence is TGTGCCAGCAGTAAGACTAGCGGGAGTAGCACAGATACGCAGTATTTT. Protein: CASSKTSGSSTDTQYF.

This clonotype was picked up a small number of times. This chain uses TRBV6-1 with TRBJ2-1; D might be TRBD2 (5 bases). Trimming removed 5 bases from V and 8 bases from J, with 13 bases in between. This CDR3 region has 13 residues. The germline V gene has CDR1 MNHNS and CDR2 SASEGT. The CDR3 spells CASSPLGLDEQFF. The CDR3 DNA reads TGTGCCAGCAGTCCACTAGGCCTCGATGAGCAGTTCTTC.

V is TRBV20-1 and J is TRBJ2-7; 12 bases are shared with TRBD2. The CDR3 runs 18 residues. Germline assignment: CDR1 DFQATT and CDR2 SNEGSKA (reference sequence). J lost 9 bases, V lost 5 bases, and 23 bases had no gene match. CDR3 sequence: CSAPSHLRGLAGGPLQYF. The DNA for the CDR3 is TGCAGTGCTCCGTCCCATCTTCGAGGTCTAGCGGGAGGGCCATTGCAGTACTTC.

The chain links TRBV4-2 to TRBJ2-7, with D maybe TRBD2 (6 bases). The J call is in doubt because the DNA end fits TRBJ2-5 better. This CDR3 has 16 amino acids. Germline V gives CDR1 LGHNA, CDR2 YNFKEQ. The CDR3, as DNA: TGTGCCAGCAGCCAAGACTGGGGGGAAAAGAGGGAGACCCAGTACTTC. This codes for CASSQDWGEKRETQYF.

A note on this clonotype: Germline is not matched at one junction end, which may reflect a read error. The chain recombines TRBV12-3 or TRBV12-4 with TRBJ2-3; 12 bases map to TRBD2. There are 17 residues in the CDR3. The CDR3 is CASSDLLAGGTTDAQYF. In DNA form, the CDR3 reads TGTGCCAGCAGCGACCTGCTAGCGGGAGGGACCACAGATGCGCAGTATTTT.

The gene calls are TRBV6-5 and TRBJ2-7; D possibly corresponds to TRBD2 (7 bases). The CDR3 runs 16 residues. CDR1 is MNHEY and CDR2 is SVGAGI in the germline V gene. V was pared by 4 bases and J by 0 bases, with 16 bases between. In DNA form, the CDR3 reads TGTGCCAGCAGTTCAGACAGGTCGGGGGGCTCCTACGAGCAGTACTTC. This encodes CASSSDRSGGSYEQYF.

V is TRBV20-1 and J is TRBJ2-1; 7 bases agree with TRBD1. With the DNA end fitting TRBJ2-7 better, the J assignment may be wrong. Germline-derived CDR1 and CDR2 are DFQATT and SNEGSKA (reference sequence). The CDR3 length is 14 residues. The CDR3, as DNA: TGCAGTGCTACTGCAAAGGACAGGTTGAATGAGCAGTACTTC. Its protein is CSATAKDRLNEQYF.

The chain links TRBV7-8 to TRBJ2-7; D possibly corresponds to TRBD2 (6 bases). The length of the CDR3 is 16 residues. Germline CDR1 and CDR2: SGHVS and FQNEAQ. Trimming cost V 2 bases and J 1 base, with 15 bases left between them. The CDR3 DNA reads TGTGCCAGCAGCTTATTGGTGAGCGGGTTTTCCTACGAGCAGTACTTC. Translated, it gives CASSLLVSGFSYEQYF.

This clonotype has at least ten counts. This chain joins TRBV29-1 and TRBJ2-6; D remains ambiguous. CDR1 is SQVTM and CDR2 is ANQGSEA in the germline V gene. V was pared by 3 bases and J by 0 bases, with 12 bases between. This CDR3 has 16 amino acids. The CDR3 is CSVEVQSSSGANVLTF. CDR3 in DNA: TGCAGCGTTGAGGTACAGAGCAGCTCTGGGGCCAACGTCCTGACTTTC.

This clonotype came up many times. The chain has TRBV6-5 and TRBJ2-1; no clear D. This CDR3 has 13 amino acids. V was pared by 3 bases and J by 6 bases, with 9 bases between. Germline CDR1 reads MNHEY; CDR2 reads SVGAGI. CDR3 DNA sequence: TGTGCCAGCAGTTATTTACTTTTCAATGAGCAGTTCTTC. The encoded protein is CASSYLLFNEQFF.

The rearrangement joins TRBV7-3 to TRBJ2-6, with unresolved D. Germline loops: CDR1 SGHTA, CDR2 FQGTGA. This CDR3 is built from 16 residues. V was cut by 4 bases and J by 1 base, with 11 bases left in between. The DNA for the CDR3 is TGTGCCAGCAGCTCCCAAAAGGGTTCTGGGGCCAACGTCCTGACTTTC. Its translation is CASSSQKGSGANVLTF.

This clonotype was counted only a few times. The chain uses TRBV20-1 and TRBJ2-1, with 7 bases fitting TRBD2. V gave up 3 bases and J gave up 1 base; unmatched junction bases: 12. The CDR3 has 17 amino acids. CDR1 is DFQATT, CDR2 SNEGSKA, per germline (reference sequence). As DNA, the CDR3 is TGCAGTGCTAGCCCGACCCGGACTAGTAATTCCTACAATGAGCAGTTCTTC. This encodes CSASPTRTSNSYNEQFF.

The rearrangement joins TRBV20-1 to TRBJ2-7, with D possibly matching TRBD1 (5 bases). The CDR3 spans 15 residues. Between the trimmed V and J ends, which lost 2 bases and 2 bases, there was a span of 16 bases. Per germline, CDR1 DFQATT and CDR2 SNEGSKA (reference sequence). This CDR3 reads CSARFVIGAPYEQYF. The CDR3 region has the DNA TGCAGTGCTAGATTCGTGATAGGGGCACCCTACGAGCAGTACTTC.

The chain combines TRBV4-2 with TRBJ1-1; D is uncertain. There are 14 residues in the CDR3. Trimming removed 6 bases from V and 0 bases from J, with 11 bases in between. Looked up from germline, CDR1 is LGHNA and CDR2 is YNFKEQ. CDR3 sequence (DNA): TGTGCCAGCAGGCATCCGACGGTGAACACTGAAGCTTTCTTT. This sequence encodes CASRHPTVNTEAFF.

With regard to this clonotype: This may be a read error, as it is one base from a much larger clone. The genes are TRBV6-1 and TRBJ2-1, with a tentative D call TRBD2 (5 bases). The germline V gene encodes CDR1 MNHNS and CDR2 SASEGT. The ends were cut back, 6 bases at V and 9 bases at J, with 21 bases in the middle. The CDR3 length is 15 residues. The DNA of the CDR3 is TGTGCCAGCAGCTCGACTATCTCCGCAAGCTCTGAGCAGTTCTTC. Protein: CASSSTISASSEQFF.

A few counts support this clonotype. V gene TRBV6-5 combines with J gene TRBJ2-1; 12 positions match TRBD1. The CDR3 contains 15 residues. Germline-derived CDR1 and CDR2 are MNHEY and SVGAGI. With V trimmed by 7 bases and J by 6 bases, 7 bases remained unmatched. The CDR3 DNA is TGTGCCAGCATGGCGAGGGACAGGGGGCTCAATGAGCAGTTCTTC. Translated: CASMARDRGLNEQFF.

The chain recombines TRBV24-1 with TRBJ2-1; 10 nucleotides match TRBD2. This CDR3 is 15 amino acids long. V lost 0 bases, J lost 9 bases, and 4 bases stayed unmatched. The germline CDR1 and CDR2 sequences are KGHDR and SFDVKD. CDR3 nucleotide sequence: TGTGCCACCAGTGATTTGAAGCGGGGGGGGCTTGAGCAGTTCTTC. This sequence encodes CATSDLKRGGLEQFF.

The V and J genes are TRBV6-5 and TRBJ1-5, with D hard to call. V was pared by 6 bases and J by 3 bases, with 18 bases between. CDR1 MNHEY and CDR2 SVGAGI come from the germline V gene. The CDR3 has 16 residues. The CDR3 protein is CASRGGRRGLNQPQHF. CDR3 coding DNA: TGTGCCAGCAGAGGAGGACGGCGGGGTCTCAATCAGCCCCAGCATTTT.

This rearrangement joins TRBV30 to TRBJ1-1; unclear D gene. Germline values: CDR1 GTSNPN, CDR2 SVGIG (reference sequence). The ends were cut back, 1 base at V and 1 base at J, with 7 bases in the middle. This CDR3 has 13 amino acids. CDR3 sequence reads: CAWSAFGNTEAFF. CDR3 DNA sequence: TGTGCCTGGAGTGCGTTTGGGAACACTGAAGCTTTCTTT.

This clonotype was counted between two and nine times. The chain combines TRBV7-9 with TRBJ2-5, with D unclear. The end of the DNA fits TRBJ2-7 better, so the J call may be wrong. Germline CDR1 is SEHNR and CDR2 is FQNEAQ (reference sequence). This CDR3 region has 13 residues. In nucleotides, the CDR3 is TGTGCCAGCAGCCCGTCATTCCCGGGCGAGCAGTACTTC. Amino acids: CASSPSFPGEQYF.

V gene TRBV6-5 combines with J gene TRBJ2-1, with 10 bases aligning to TRBD2. The CDR3 runs 16 residues. CDR1 MNHEY and CDR2 SVGAGI come from the germline V gene. The trim removed 1 base at V and 8 bases at J, leaving 8 bases unmatched. The CDR3 DNA reads as TGTGCCAGCAGTTACTTTCTAGCGGGAGATTCAGATGAGCAGTTCTTC. This translates into CASSYFLAGDSDEQFF.

The genes are TRBV3-1 and TRBJ2-5; D unresolved. V lost 1 base, J lost 0 bases, and 9 bases lay in between. Germline V gives CDR1 LGHDT, CDR2 YNNKEL (reference sequence). The CDR3 is made up of 15 amino acids. CDR3 nucleotides: TGTGCCAGCAGCCAAGTGGGAATGAACCAAGAGACCCAGTACTTC. This sequence encodes CASSQVGMNQETQYF.

CDR3 nucleotides: TGCAGTGCTATTAACAGGGGAGGAGTCTGGGACGAGCAGTACTTC. This codes for CSAINRGGVWDEQYF. The chain carries TRBV20-1 and TRBJ2-7; tentative D call: TRBD1 (7 bases). Germline V gene lookup returns CDR1 DFQATT and CDR2 SNEGSKA (reference sequence). The CDR3 totals 15 residues. V was cut by 4 bases and J by 5 bases, with 21 bases left in between.

This clonotype has just a few counts. A clone one base away is much larger, so this may be a read error. This chain joins TRBV20-1 and TRBJ2-1; D gene unclear. Per the germline V gene, CDR1 is DFQATT and CDR2 is SNEGSKA (reference sequence). This CDR3 spans 11 amino acids. The CDR3 reads CRALSNNEQFF. DNA for the CDR3: TGCAGGGCCCTCAGTAACAATGAGCAGTTCTTC.

The gene calls are TRBV5-1 and TRBJ2-5, with 11 bases lining up with TRBD2. CDR3 length: 19 residues. Germline V lookup: CDR1 SGHRS, CDR2 YFSETQ. The J segment lost 5 bases and the V segment lost 4 bases, leaving 19 bases of the junction unmatched. DNA of the CDR3: TGCGCCAGCAGCCTAAACCCGGGACTAGCGGCTTCTCGCGGGGAGACCCAGTACTTC. It translates to CASSLNPGLAASRGETQYF.